These 2 T cell receptor beta chains originate from one sample sequenced in a study of T-cell memory formation after mild COVID-19. Each CDR3 protein is one row after TCRdb ran MiXCR on the 5' RACE reads. The repertoire holds hundreds of thousands of distinct CDR3 sequences, with 15% to 20% as singletons. The sample consisted of PBMCs or a T cell subset sorted from them (not recorded which). These receptors were taken from a man younger than 30 who had mild COVID-19 (a few samples of this study predate the infection). Cell type and time point are not known.

This clonotype was seen only a few times. The chain employs TRBV4-2 and TRBJ2-1; TRBD1 aligns across 7 bases. The CDR3 sequence is 15 residues long. The ends lost 0 bases at V and 12 bases at J; junction bases unmatched: 11. The germline V gene encodes CDR1 LGHNA and CDR2 YNFKEQ. The CDR3 protein is CASSQEFEGAVSQFF. The CDR3 DNA reads as TGTGCCAGCAGCCAAGAGTTCGAGGGGGCGGTATCGCAGTTCTTC.

This clonotype was observed a few times. The rearrangement links TRBV9 to TRBJ2-3; 12 bases fit TRBD2. Germline V lookup: CDR1 SGDLS, CDR2 YYNGEE. The V segment lost 7 bases and the J segment 4 bases; nucleotides outside the gene matches: 10. The CDR3 is 16 amino acids. CDR3 amino acids: CASRRELAGGSDTQYF. CDR3 sequence (DNA): TGTGCCAGCCGGCGGGAACTAGCGGGGGGATCAGATACGCAGTATTTT. Combining the CDR3 with reference TRBV9 and TRBJ2-3 gives the whole variable domain DSGVTQTPKHLITATGQRVTLRCSPRSGDLSVYWYQQSLDQGLQFLIQYYNGEERAKGNILERFSAQQFPDLHSELNLSSLELGDSALYFCASRRELAGGSDTQYFGPGTRLTVL.